These T cell receptor beta chains were read from a single sample in a study of T-cell reconstitution after alpha-beta-depleted transplantation in children. TCRdb re-called the PCR reads with MiXCR, one entry per CDR3 protein. The repertoire holds about 610,000 distinct CDR3 sequences, over 9.5% seen once, with less than 5% in the top ten. The starting material was PBMCs from the stem cell graft donor, obtained from the stem cell graft. These receptors all come from a human donor who donated a stem cell graft to a child with acute myeloid leukemia. Both conserved end residues are part of each CDR3. Each record gives: clone size, J gene, V gene, D gene, CDR3 DNA, CDR3 protein. D genes are given only for firm matches. Where a row states a size, it is once, few, many or the class of an expanded clone; other rows omit it.

few | TRBJ2-1 | TRBV4-3 | NA | TGCGCCAGCAGCCAAGAACGGCAGGGGCCCTACAATGAGCAGTTCTTC | CASSQERQGPYNEQFF
few | TRBJ2-1 | TRBV11-2 | NA | TGTGCCAGCAGCTTCGTTAGGGGGGGTGAGCAGTTCTTC | CASSFVRGGEQFF
few | TRBJ2-3 | TRBV27 | NA | TGTGCCAGCAGTTGGTTGGCTCGCGGCAGCACAGATACGCAGTATTTT | CASSWLARGSTDTQYF
many | TRBJ2-6 | TRBV6-2/TRBV6-3 | TRBD1 | TGTGCCAGCAGTTCCAGGGGGCTTGGGGCCAACGTCCTGACTTTC | CASSSRGLGANVLTF
many | TRBJ1-1 | TRBV29-1 | NA | TGCAGCGCAGAGAGCTTAGGGGGCACTGAAGCTTTCTTT | CSAESLGGTEAFF
many | TRBJ2-3 | TRBV20-1 | NA | TGCAGTGCTACGGGGAACACAGATACGCAGTATTTT | CSATGNTDTQYF
NA | TRBJ1-2 | TRBV27 | TRBD1 | TGTGCCAGCAGTCACAGGGGGGTGGGTGGCTACACCTTC | CASSHRGVGGYTF
few | TRBJ1-1 | TRBV29-1 | NA | TGCAGCGTTGAAATCCCGGCCGGGAACACTGAAGCTTTCTTT | CSVEIPAGNTEAFF
NA | TRBJ1-5 | TRBV28 | TRBD1 | TGTGCCAGCAGTTTGTCACAGGGGGGCAATCAGCCCCAGCATTTT | CASSLSQGGNQPQHF
few | TRBJ1-2 | TRBV7-2 | NA | TGTGCCAGCAGCTTAGGGGGAGGGAAGGGCTACACCTTC | CASSLGGGKGYTF
NA | TRBJ2-2 | TRBV7-3 | TRBD2 | TGTGCCAGCAGCTTACAGGGACTAGCTAGCACCGGGGAGCTGTTTTTT | CASSLQGLASTGELFF
many | TRBJ2-3 | TRBV29-1 | NA | TGCAGCGCCTCCGGGACATCATCTCCGGCTAGCACAGATACGCAGTATTTT | CSASGTSSPASTDTQYF
NA | TRBJ2-5 | TRBV5-6 | TRBD1 | TGTGCCAGCAGCTTGGGGCGAACAGGGGGCCAAGAGACCCAGTACTTC | CASSLGRTGGQETQYF
few | TRBJ2-1 | TRBV20-1 | NA | TGCAGTGCTACCGGACCGAGCTCCTACAATGAGCAGTTCTTC | CSATGPSSYNEQFF
many | TRBJ2-1 | TRBV20-1 | TRBD2 | TGCAGTGCTAGAGGCACTAGCGGTCTGAACGTGCAGTTCTTC | CSARGTSGLNVQFF
few | TRBJ1-3 | TRBV7-3 | NA | TGTGCCAGCAGCTTAACGCCGGGGCCTGGAAACACCATATATTTT | CASSLTPGPGNTIYF
many | TRBJ2-3 | TRBV20-1 | TRBD2 | TGCAGTGCTAGAGATCTGGGAGGTAGCGGGAGGGCCTCAGATACGCAGTATTTT | CSARDLGGSGRASDTQYF
many | TRBJ1-6 | TRBV27 | NA | TGTGCCAGCAGTCCGCGACAGAGCTCCTATAATTCACCCCTCCACTTT | CASSPRQSSYNSPLHF
NA | TRBJ2-2 | TRBV5-1 | NA | TGCGCCAGCAGCTTGGTCGCGAGTCTAACGGGGGAGCTGTTTTTT | CASSLVASLTGELFF
few | TRBJ1-3 | TRBV7-8 | TRBD1 | TGTGCCAGCAGCTTAGTTGTCCGGACAGGGTTCTCTGGAAACACCATATATTTT | CASSLVVRTGFSGNTIYF
NA | TRBJ2-5 | TRBV25-1 | NA | TGTGCCAGCAGTGACCCGACAGGGCGGGATGGATGGGAGACCCAGTACTTC | CASSDPTGRDGWETQYF
few | TRBJ2-6 | TRBV25-1 | NA | TGTGCCACAGGGACACAGGTGAAAGGGGCCAACGTCCTGACTTTC | CATGTQVKGANVLTF
NA | TRBJ2-5 | TRBV7-8 | NA | TGTGCCAGCAGGCGATCCCGGCCCTGGGAGTCCCAAGAGACCCAGTACTTC | CASRRSRPWESQETQYF
many | TRBJ2-3 | TRBV5-1 | TRBD2 | TGCGCCAGCAGCTTCTGGGCGGGAGGGAGCACAGATACGCAGTATTTT | CASSFWAGGSTDTQYF
few | TRBJ1-5 | TRBV12-3/TRBV12-4 | NA | TGTGCCAGCAGTTTAGCTGGGGCTTACAATCAGCCCCAGCATTTT | CASSLAGAYNQPQHF
NA | TRBJ2-7 | TRBV6-1 | TRBD1 | TGTGCCAGCAGCGTTACAGGGGGACCGATCGAGCAGTACTTC | CASSVTGGPIEQYF
NA | TRBJ2-5 | TRBV7-2 | TRBD1 | TGTGCCAGCAGACGGACAGGGGCAACCCAAGAGACCCAGTACTTC | CASRRTGATQETQYF
few | TRBJ1-5 | TRBV20-1 | TRBD1 | TGCAGTGCGTGGGACAGGGCGAGCAATCAGCCCCAGCATTTT | CSAWDRASNQPQHF
few | TRBJ2-2 | TRBV14 | NA | TGTGCCAGCAGCCTCGCTGGACCGCGCACCGGGGAGCTGTTTTTT | CASSLAGPRTGELFF
few | TRBJ2-7 | TRBV6-1 | NA | TGTGCCAGCAGTGTCGGGAGTCTCTACGAGCAGTACTTC | CASSVGSLYEQYF
few | TRBJ2-1 | TRBV9 | NA | TGTGCCAGCAGCGTAACCCTAGCCCGGAATGAGCAGTTCTTC | CASSVTLARNEQFF
many | TRBJ2-1 | TRBV20-1 | NA | TGCAGTGCCCCAAAGCCTCGGGGCCCCTCCTACAATGAGCAGTTCTTC | CSAPKPRGPSYNEQFF
many | TRBJ1-1 | TRBV5-8 | NA | TGTGCCAGCAGCTCAGTGACAGTCCGTAACACTGAAGCTTTCTTT | CASSSVTVRNTEAFF
NA | TRBJ2-5 | TRBV30 | NA | TGTGCCTGGAGTGTCTTTGGGGAGACCCAGTACTTC | CAWSVFGETQYF
few | TRBJ1-1 | TRBV30 | NA | TGTGCCTGGAGTGTGGGGGCAGGGCTGCTGAACACTGAAGCTTTCTTT | CAWSVGAGLLNTEAFF
NA | TRBJ1-3 | TRBV30 | NA | TGTGCCTGGGACAGTCCGGGGGGACCGGCTGGAAACACCATATATTTT | CAWDSPGGPAGNTIYF
many | TRBJ2-7 | TRBV28 | NA | TGTGCCATCGAAACTGGACCCCTAAAACGCGAGCAGTACTTC | CAIETGPLKREQYF
few | TRBJ2-1 | TRBV7-9 | TRBD2 | TGTGCCAGCAGCTTAGGACTAGCTTCGGATGAGCAGTTCTTC | CASSLGLASDEQFF
many | TRBJ2-2 | TRBV28 | NA | TGTGCCAGCAGTTTGCTGGGTCTAGCGAGCAACACCGGGGAGCTGTTTTTT | CASSLLGLASNTGELFF
many | TRBJ2-7 | TRBV12-3/TRBV12-4 | TRBD1 | TGTGCCAGCAGTTTAAGGGCAGGGGGCTCCTACGAGCAGTACTTC | CASSLRAGGSYEQYF
NA | TRBJ1-5 | TRBV6-1 | TRBD1 | TGTGCCAGCAGACCCATCGCGGACAGGGGCTATCAGCCCCAGCATTTT | CASRPIADRGYQPQHF
NA | TRBJ2-1 | TRBV29-1 | TRBD2 | TGCAGCGTTGATGGTAGCGGGAGACCCGATGAGCAGTTCTTC | CSVDGSGRPDEQFF
NA | TRBJ2-3 | TRBV29-1 | NA | TGCAGCGTTGACAGGGAGGGCACAGATACGCAGTATTTT | CSVDREGTDTQYF
NA | TRBJ2-7 | TRBV3-1 | NA | TGTGCCACTCTAGGCAGCGATTACGAGCAGTACTTC | CATLGSDYEQYF
few | TRBJ2-2 | TRBV7-2 | NA | TGTGCCAGCAGCTTAGGTTCTGGTGGCAGGGGTAGCGGGGAGCTGTTTTTT | CASSLGSGGRGSGELFF
NA | TRBJ1-1 | TRBV6-2/TRBV6-3 | NA | TGTGCCAGCAGGGGCTGGGGGACTGAAGCTTTCTTT | CASRGWGTEAFF
many | TRBJ2-5 | TRBV7-2 | TRBD2 | TGTGCCAGCAGCCGTACTAGCGGGAGTGGAGAGACCCAGTACTTC | CASSRTSGSGETQYF
few | TRBJ2-1 | TRBV12-3/TRBV12-4 | NA | TGTGCCAGCAGCTCCACGTGGCGGGTTTACAATGAGCAGTTCTTC | CASSSTWRVYNEQFF
NA | TRBJ2-1 | TRBV25-1 | TRBD2 | TGTGCCAGCAGTGAATCATTATCCCCGGGAGGGCCGGGAGAGCAGTTCTTC | CASSESLSPGGPGEQFF
many | TRBJ1-2 | TRBV20-1 | NA | TGCAGTGTGGGGGCGCGGGTGAAGACAGGACAGAACTATGGCTACACCTTC | CSVGARVKTGQNYGYTF
NA | TRBJ2-2 | TRBV29-1 | TRBD2 | TGCAGCGTTGAAGAGGATGGCGGGAGATTCTCCGGGGAGCTGTTTTTT | CSVEEDGGRFSGELFF